This T cell receptor (beta chain) was found in a study of draining lymph node invasion in breast cancer (dated by TCRdb to the early 2020s). Concerning the study at large: Nodal metastasis was diagnosed by histology and cytokeratin immunohistochemistry, and confirmation was obtained by EpCAM/CD45 flow cytometry. From each patient, matched non-invaded and tumor-invaded tumor-draining lymph nodes and the primary tumor were collected, and both Treg and Tconv subsets were profiled. Across breast cancer tissues, a separate targeted assay used bulk TCR-beta CDR3 sequencing to compare sorted memory regulatory T cells with memory conventional CD4 T cells. In the separate targeted TCR sequencing, lymph nodes from roughly five patients were covered, and primary tumors were sequenced for three of those patients. Here is what the overall study found, with its caveats: In the targeted TCR-seq data, Tregs appeared to be more clonally expanded than Tconvs in all tissues, and lower diversity was found for both subsets in tumor than in lymph nodes. Data could not resolve whether Treg conversion occurred in a given organ or whether converted Tregs recirculated between nodes and tumor. Tracking the tumor top-100 clones was possible in just a couple of patients. Some of the top 100 tumor clones were detected in invaded and non-invaded nodes, and this detection was taken to suggest recirculation between tumor and draining nodes. Per tissue, roughly 13-25% of Treg TCRs were found to be shared with Tconvs, and this sharing was interpreted as suggesting peripheral Treg induction. TCRs shared between the Treg and Tconv subsets were regarded as suggesting, but not proving, a common clonal origin.

This clonotype has only a few counts. This clone's antigen is unknown. One base away there is no much larger clone; base qualities are not given. The germline V gene (reference sequence) specifies LGHDT as CDR1 and YNNKEL as CDR2. From the cysteine up to the phenylalanine, the CDR3 has a length of 14 residues. Of the read, only the CDR3 DNA is kept; its 42 bases are in frame from base 1. The junction shows trimming of 1 base on V and 6 bases on J, plus 11 bases between the germline ends. CD4+ CD45RA- CD25high cells were sorted as memory regulatory T cells. Each tumor-draining lymph node was classified as non-invaded if metastatic tumor cells were absent and as invaded if metastatic tumor cells were present. T cells were pre-enriched with a Miltenyi Pan T Cell isolation kit before staining and sorting. Immunohistochemistry for estrogen receptor, progesterone receptor, HER2 and Ki-67 was used to characterize the primary tumors. Within a few hours after surgery, fresh surgical tissue was processed by cutting the tissue into small fragments. The tissue fragments were digested enzymatically for roughly 20 minutes with Liberase TL plus DNase and were then passed through a 40-micrometer strainer. After DAPI live/dead staining, sorting was performed on a BD FACS Aria II with about 97-99% purity. The sorted cells were lysed in TCL buffer, and a Norgen Single Cell RNA purification kit, including DNase treatment, was used to purify the RNA.

Library generation was performed with bulk RNA-seq. Sequencing relied on an Illumina HiSeq 2500. As for how the authors treated the data: CDR3 sequences in the separate targeted TCR-seq dataset were extracted from raw reads and quantified using MiXCR version 2.1.5 with default parameters. Each TCR-beta clone in the separate targeted TCR-seq dataset was defined by the V gene, J gene and CDR3 sequence taken together. In the separate targeted TCR-seq dataset, clones with fewer than three counts were first removed, after which only the 90% most strongly expressed clones per sample were kept. In the separate targeted TCR-seq dataset, Treg-Tconv overlap was calculated per tissue as the number of shared clones divided by the total number of Treg clones, multiplied by 100. TCRdb reprocessed the public reads (quality trimming at Q25 with fastp, clone calling with MiXCR) and kept in-frame beta chains. Identical CDR3 protein sequences are pooled into one entry, listed with their most common genes and DNA. The V and J calls shown here were made by TCRdb, not taken from the authors' results. Here the sample has some 2,900 distinct CDR3 sequences; about 70% occur a single time. Clones ranked in the top ten supply 7.8% of the sample.

The clonotype comes from a female donor with luminal breast cancer. The chain is made from TRBV3-1 and TRBJ2-3; the D gene is perhaps TRBD2, from 6 matching bases. Input material: sorted memory Tregs from a lymph node. What the cell subset or site label conveys for this sample: CD45RA-negative sorted CD4+ T cells (memory Tconv or effector/memory Treg). The DNA is TGTGCCAGCAGCCAAGTGGAGGGCCCCGATACGCAGTATTTT. This encodes CASSQVEGPDTQYF.